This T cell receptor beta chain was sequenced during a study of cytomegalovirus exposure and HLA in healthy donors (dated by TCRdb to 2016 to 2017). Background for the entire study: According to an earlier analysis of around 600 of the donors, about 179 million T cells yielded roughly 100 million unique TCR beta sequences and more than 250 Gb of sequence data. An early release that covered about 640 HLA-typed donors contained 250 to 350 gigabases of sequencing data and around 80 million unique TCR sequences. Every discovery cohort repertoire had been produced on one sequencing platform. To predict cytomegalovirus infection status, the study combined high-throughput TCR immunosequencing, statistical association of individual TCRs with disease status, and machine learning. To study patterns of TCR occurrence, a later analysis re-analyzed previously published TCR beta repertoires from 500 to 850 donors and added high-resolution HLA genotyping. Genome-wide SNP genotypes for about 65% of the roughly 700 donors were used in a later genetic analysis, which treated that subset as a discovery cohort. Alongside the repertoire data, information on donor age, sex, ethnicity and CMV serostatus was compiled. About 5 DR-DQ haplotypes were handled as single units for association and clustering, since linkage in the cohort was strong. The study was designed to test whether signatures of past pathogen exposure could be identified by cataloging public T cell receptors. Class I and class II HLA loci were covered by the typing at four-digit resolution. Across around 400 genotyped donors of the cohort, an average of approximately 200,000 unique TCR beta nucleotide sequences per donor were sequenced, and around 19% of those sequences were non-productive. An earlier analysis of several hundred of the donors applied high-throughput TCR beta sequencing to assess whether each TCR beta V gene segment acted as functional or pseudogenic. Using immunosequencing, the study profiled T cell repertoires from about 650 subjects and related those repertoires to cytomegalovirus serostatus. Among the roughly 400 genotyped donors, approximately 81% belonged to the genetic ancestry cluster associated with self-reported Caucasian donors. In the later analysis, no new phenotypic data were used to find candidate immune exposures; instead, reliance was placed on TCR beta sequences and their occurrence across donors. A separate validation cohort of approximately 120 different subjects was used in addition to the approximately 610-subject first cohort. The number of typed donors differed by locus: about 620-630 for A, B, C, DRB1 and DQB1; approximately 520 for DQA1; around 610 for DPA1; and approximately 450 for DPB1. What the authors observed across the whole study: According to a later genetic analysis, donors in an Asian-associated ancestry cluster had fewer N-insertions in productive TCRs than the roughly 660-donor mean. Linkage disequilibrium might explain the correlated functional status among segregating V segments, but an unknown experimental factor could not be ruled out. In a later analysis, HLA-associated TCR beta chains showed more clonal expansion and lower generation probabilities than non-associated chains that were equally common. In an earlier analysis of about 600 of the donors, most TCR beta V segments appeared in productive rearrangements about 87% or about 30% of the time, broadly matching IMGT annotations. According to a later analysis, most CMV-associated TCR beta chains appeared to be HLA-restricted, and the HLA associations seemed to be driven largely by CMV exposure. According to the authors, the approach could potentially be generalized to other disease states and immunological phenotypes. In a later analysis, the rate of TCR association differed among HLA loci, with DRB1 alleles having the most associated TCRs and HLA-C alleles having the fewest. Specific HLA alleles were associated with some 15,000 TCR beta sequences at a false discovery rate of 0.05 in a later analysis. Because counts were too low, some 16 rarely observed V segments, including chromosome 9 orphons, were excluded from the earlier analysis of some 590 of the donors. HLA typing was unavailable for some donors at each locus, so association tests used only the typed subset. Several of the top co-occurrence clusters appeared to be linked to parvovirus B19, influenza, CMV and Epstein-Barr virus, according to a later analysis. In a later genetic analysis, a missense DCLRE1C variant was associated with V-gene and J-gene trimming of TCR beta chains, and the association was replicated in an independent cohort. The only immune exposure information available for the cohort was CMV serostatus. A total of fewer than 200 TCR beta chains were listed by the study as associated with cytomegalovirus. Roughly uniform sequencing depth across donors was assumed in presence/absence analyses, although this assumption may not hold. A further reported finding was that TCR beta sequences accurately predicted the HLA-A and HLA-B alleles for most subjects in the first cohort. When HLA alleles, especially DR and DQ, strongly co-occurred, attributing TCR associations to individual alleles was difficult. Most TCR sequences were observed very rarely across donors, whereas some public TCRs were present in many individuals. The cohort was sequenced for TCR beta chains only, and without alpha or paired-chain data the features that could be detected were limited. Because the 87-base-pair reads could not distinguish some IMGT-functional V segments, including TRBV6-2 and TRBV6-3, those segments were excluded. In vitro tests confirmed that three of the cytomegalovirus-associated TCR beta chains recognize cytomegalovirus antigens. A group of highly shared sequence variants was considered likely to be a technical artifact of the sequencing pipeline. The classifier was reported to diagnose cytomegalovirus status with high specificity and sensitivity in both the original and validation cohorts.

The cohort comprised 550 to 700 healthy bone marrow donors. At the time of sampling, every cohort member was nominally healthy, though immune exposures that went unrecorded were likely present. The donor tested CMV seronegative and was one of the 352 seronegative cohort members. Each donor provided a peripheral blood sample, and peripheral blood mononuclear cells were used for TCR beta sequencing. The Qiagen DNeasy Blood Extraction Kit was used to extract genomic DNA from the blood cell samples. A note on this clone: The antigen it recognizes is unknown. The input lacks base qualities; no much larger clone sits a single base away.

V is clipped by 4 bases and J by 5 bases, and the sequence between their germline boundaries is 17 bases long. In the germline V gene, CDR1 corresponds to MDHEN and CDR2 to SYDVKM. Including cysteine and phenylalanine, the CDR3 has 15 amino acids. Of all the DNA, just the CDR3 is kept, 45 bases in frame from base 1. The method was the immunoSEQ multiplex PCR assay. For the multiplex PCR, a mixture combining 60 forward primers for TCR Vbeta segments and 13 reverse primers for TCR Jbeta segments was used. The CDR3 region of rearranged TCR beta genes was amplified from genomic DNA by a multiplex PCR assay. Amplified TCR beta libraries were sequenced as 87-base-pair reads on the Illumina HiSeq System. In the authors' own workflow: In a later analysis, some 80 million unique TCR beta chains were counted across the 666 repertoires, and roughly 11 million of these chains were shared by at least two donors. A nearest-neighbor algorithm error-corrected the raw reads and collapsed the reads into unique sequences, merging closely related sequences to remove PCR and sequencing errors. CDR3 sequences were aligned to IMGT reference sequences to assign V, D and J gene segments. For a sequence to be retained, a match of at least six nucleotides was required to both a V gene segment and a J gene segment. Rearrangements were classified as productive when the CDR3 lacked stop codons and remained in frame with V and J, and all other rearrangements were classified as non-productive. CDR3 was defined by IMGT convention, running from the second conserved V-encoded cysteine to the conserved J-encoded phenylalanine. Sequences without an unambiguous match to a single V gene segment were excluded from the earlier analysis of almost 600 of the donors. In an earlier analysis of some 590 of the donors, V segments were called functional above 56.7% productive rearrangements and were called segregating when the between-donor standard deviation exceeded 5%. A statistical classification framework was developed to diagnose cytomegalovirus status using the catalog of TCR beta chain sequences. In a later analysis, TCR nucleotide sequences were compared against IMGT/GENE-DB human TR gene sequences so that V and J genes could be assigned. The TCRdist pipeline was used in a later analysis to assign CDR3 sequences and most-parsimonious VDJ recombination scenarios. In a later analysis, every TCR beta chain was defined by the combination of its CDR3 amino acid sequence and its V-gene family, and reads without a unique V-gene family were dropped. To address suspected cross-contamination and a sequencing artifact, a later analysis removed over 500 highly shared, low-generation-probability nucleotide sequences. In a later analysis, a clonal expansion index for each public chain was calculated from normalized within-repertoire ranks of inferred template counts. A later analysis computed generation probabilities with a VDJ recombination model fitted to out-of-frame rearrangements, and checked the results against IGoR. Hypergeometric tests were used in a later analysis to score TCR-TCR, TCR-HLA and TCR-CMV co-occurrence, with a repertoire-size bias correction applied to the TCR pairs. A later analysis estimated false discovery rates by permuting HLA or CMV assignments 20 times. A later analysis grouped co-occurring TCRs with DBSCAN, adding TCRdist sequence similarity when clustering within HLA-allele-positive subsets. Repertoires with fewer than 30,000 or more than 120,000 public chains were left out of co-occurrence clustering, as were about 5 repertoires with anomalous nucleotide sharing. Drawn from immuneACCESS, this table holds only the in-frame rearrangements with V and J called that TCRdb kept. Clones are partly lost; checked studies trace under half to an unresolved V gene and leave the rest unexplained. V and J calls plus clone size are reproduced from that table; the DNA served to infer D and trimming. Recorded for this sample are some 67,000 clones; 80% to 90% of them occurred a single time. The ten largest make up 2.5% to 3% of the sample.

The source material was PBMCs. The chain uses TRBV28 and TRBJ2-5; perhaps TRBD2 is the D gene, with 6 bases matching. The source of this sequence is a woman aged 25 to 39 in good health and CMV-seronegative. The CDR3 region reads CASSYGYSGGETQYF. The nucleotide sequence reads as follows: TGTGCCAGCAGTTATGGGTATAGCGGCGGTGAGACCCAGTACTTC.